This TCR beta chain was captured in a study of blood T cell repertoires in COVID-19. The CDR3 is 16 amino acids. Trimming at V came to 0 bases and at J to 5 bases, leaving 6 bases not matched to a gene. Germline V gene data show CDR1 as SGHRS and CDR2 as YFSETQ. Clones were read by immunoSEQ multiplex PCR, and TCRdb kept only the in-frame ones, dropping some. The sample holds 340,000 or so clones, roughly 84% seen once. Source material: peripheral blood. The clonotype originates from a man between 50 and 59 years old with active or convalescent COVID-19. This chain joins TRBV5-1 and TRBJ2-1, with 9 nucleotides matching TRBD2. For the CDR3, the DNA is TGCGCCAGCAGCTTGGGAAGTCTAGCGGGACACAATGAGCAGTTCTTC. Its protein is CASSLGSLAGHNEQFF. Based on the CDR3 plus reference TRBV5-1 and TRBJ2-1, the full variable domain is KAGVTQTPRYLIKTRGQQVTLSCSPISGHRSVSWYQQTPGQGLQFLFEYFSETQRNKGNFPGRFSGRQFSNSRSEMNVSTLELGDSALYLCASSLGSLAGHNEQFFGPGTRLTVL.